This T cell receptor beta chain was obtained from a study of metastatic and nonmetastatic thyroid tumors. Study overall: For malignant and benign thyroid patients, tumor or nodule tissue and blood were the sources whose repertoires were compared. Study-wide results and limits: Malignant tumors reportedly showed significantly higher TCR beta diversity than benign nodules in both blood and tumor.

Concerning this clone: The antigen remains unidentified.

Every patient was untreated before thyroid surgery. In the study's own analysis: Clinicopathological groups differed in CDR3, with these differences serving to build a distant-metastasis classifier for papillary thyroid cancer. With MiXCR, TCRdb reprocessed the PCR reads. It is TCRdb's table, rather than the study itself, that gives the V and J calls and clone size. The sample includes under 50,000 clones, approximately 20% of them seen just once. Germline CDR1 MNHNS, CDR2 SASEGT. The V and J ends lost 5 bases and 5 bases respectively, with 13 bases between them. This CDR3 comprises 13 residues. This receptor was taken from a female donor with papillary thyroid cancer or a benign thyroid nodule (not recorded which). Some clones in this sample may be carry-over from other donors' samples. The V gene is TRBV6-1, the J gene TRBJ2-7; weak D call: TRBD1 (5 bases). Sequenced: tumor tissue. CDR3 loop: CASSRGMDNEQYF. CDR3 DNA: TGTGCCAGCAGTAGGGGCATGGACAACGAGCAGTACTTC.